These T cell receptor beta chains were read from a single sample in a study of cytomegalovirus exposure and HLA in healthy donors. Clones were read by immunoSEQ multiplex PCR, and TCRdb kept only the in-frame ones, dropping some. The sample contains 150,000 or so clones, almost 80% of which appear only once. Sequenced input: PBMCs. All receptors derive from a young man in good health and CMV-seropositive. The CDR3 runs from the conserved cysteine through the conserved F or W. Fields, in order: V gene, D gene, clone size, J gene, CDR3 protein, CDR3 DNA. A D gene is named only where the DNA matches it firmly. Clone size appears in some rows only: once, few, many, or a class for an expanded clone.

TRBV5-1	TRBD2	-	TRBJ2-1	CASSLGGTSVYNEQFF	TGCGCCAGCAGCTTGGGTGGGACTAGCGTATACAATGAGCAGTTCTTC
TRBV6-5	-	-	TRBJ2-1	CASSYYSWAEQFF	TGTGCCAGCAGTTACTACTCCTGGGCTGAGCAGTTCTTC
TRBV5-5	-	-	TRBJ1-1	CASSFSETRNTEAFF	TGTGCCAGCAGCTTCTCCGAGACAAGGAACACTGAAGCTTTCTTT
TRBV19	-	once	TRBJ1-1	CASSREGHLNTEAFF	TGTGCCAGTAGTAGGGAAGGACACCTGAACACTGAAGCTTTCTTT
TRBV30	TRBD2	few	TRBJ2-1	CAFLAGDTDEQFF	TGTGCCTTCCTAGCGGGAGATACGGATGAGCAGTTCTTC
TRBV6-1	-	once	TRBJ2-5	CASRASGSQETQYF	TGTGCCAGCAGGGCCAGCGGAAGCCAAGAGACCCAGTACTTC
TRBV27	-	-	TRBJ2-2	CASRRPGYTGELFF	TGTGCCTCCCGGCGTCCAGGTTACACCGGGGAGCTGTTTTTT
TRBV4-1	TRBD1	-	TRBJ2-7	CASSQERGQGYEQYF	TGCGCCAGCAGCCAAGAAAGGGGACAGGGCTACGAGCAGTACTTC
TRBV6-5	TRBD2	-	TRBJ2-7	CASSYRLAGGYEQYF	TGTGCCAGCAGTTACAGACTAGCGGGAGGGTACGAGCAGTACTTC
TRBV9	TRBD1	-	TRBJ1-5	CASSVGTGSNQPQHF	TGTGCCAGCAGCGTAGGGACAGGGTCCAATCAGCCCCAGCATTTT
TRBV6-6	-	-	TRBJ1-2	CASGSAGEGGYTF	TGTGCCAGCGGGTCCGCAGGGGAAGGGGGCTACACCTTC
TRBV30	-	once	TRBJ2-7	CASGWSEQYF	TGTGCCTCGGGGTGGAGCGAGCAGTACTTC
TRBV5-1	TRBD1	-	TRBJ1-2	CASSLEGRGGYTF	TGCGCCAGCAGCTTGGAGGGCAGGGGGGGCTACACCTTC
TRBV6-6	-	-	TRBJ1-1	CASSQGLGTEAFF	TGTGCCAGCAGTCAGGGTTTGGGCACTGAAGCTTTCTTT
TRBV13	-	-	TRBJ2-1	CASRGNSGEFNNEQLF	TGTGCCAGCAGGGGGAATTCAGGGGAGTTTAACAATGAGCAGCTCTTC
TRBV27	TRBD1	-	TRBJ2-5	CASSLFRDRVGQETQYF	TGTGCCAGCAGTTTATTCCGGGACAGGGTTGGGCAAGAGACCCAGTACTTC
TRBV5-4	TRBD1	once	TRBJ1-1	CTSSLGGGTGGNTEAFF	TGTACCAGCAGCTTGGGGGGGGGTACAGGGGGAAACACTGAAGCTTTCTTT
TRBV28	TRBD1	-	TRBJ2-7	CASSLEGDRGPYEQYF	TGTGCCAGCAGTTTAGAAGGGGACAGGGGCCCCTACGAGCAGTACTTC
TRBV4-1	-	few	TRBJ1-1	CASSQEVQGNTEAFF	TGCGCCAGCAGCCAAGAAGTTCAGGGAAACACTGAAGCTTTCTTT
TRBV19	-	-	TRBJ1-2	CASSERRGLEGNYGYTF	TGTGCCAGTAGTGAGAGAAGAGGTCTCGAGGGAAACTATGGCTACACCTTC
TRBV6-1	-	-	TRBJ2-1	CASSERGSYNEQFF	TGTGCCAGCAGTGAAAGGGGGTCCTACAATGAGCAGTTCTTC
TRBV6-1	-	-	TRBJ2-3	CASNSHGAADTQYF	TGTGCCAGCAACTCCCACGGTGCGGCCGATACGCAGTATTTT
TRBV25-1	TRBD1	-	TRBJ1-2	CASSGQGYGYTF	TGTGCCAGCAGTGGACAGGGGTATGGCTACACCTTC
TRBV18	TRBD2	-	TRBJ2-1	CASSPPAGGNEQFF	TGTGCCAGCTCACCACCTGCGGGGGGCAATGAGCAGTTCTTC
TRBV18	-	-	TRBJ1-2	CASSPRTAEIYGYTF	TGTGCCAGCTCACCCCGGACAGCTGAGATCTATGGCTACACCTTC
TRBV5-1	TRBD1	-	TRBJ2-7	CASSFRQGALSSEQYF	TGCGCCAGCAGCTTTCGACAGGGGGCCCTCTCGTCCGAGCAGTACTTC
TRBV9	TRBD1	-	TRBJ2-7	CASSVGQGGYEQYF	TGTGCCAGCAGCGTAGGACAGGGGGGGTACGAGCAGTACTTC
TRBV5-4	-	few	TRBJ1-1	CASSLQYMNTEAFF	TGTGCCAGCAGCTTGCAGTACATGAACACTGAAGCTTTCTTT